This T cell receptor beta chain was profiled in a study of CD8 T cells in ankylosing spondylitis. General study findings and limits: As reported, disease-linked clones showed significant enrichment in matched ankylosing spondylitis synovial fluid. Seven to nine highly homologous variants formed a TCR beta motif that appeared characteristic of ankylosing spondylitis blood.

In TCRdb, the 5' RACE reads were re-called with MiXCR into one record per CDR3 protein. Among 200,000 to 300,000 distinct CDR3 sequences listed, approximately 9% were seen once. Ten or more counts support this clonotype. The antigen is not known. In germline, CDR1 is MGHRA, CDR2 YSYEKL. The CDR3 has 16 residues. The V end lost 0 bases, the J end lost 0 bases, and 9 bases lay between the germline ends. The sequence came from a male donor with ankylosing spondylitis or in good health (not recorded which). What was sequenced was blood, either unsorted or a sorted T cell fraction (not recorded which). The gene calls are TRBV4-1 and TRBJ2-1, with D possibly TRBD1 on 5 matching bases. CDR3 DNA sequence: TGCGCCAGCAGCCAAGATCGACAGAGCTCCTACAATGAGCAGTTCTTC. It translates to CASSQDRQSSYNEQFF.